This T cell receptor (beta chain) was recorded in a study of cytomegalovirus exposure and HLA in healthy donors. Study observations and caveats: Association of a missense DCLRE1C variant with TCR beta V- and J-gene trimming was reported in a later analysis. After further analysis at a later stage, around 17,000 TCR beta sequences were associated with HLA alleles at 0.05 false discovery rate. Among immune exposure information, only CMV serostatus was available.

PCR used 60 Vbeta primers and 13 Jbeta primers. Libraries were prepared by immunoSEQ multiplex PCR; TCRdb keeps only in-frame clonotypes and omits some of them. This table holds 150,000 to 250,000 clones, about four fifths found once. In regard to this clone: No antigen is known for it.

The germline CDR1 and CDR2 sequences are SGHRS and YFSETQ. Trimming left V 5 bases short and J 3 bases short, with 8 bases between. CDR3 length equals 13 residues. The rearrangement joins TRBV5-1 to TRBJ2-2, with D tentatively TRBD1 (6 bases). This clonotype originated in a girl aged 10 to 17 in good health and CMV-seropositive. The specimen was PBMCs. In DNA, the CDR3 is TGCGCCAGCAGTGGACAGTACACCGGGGAGCTGTTTTTT. Translating gives CASSGQYTGELFF. Full variable domain (outside the CDR3, taken from reference TRBV5-1 and TRBJ2-2): KAGVTQTPRYLIKTRGQQVTLSCSPISGHRSVSWYQQTPGQGLQFLFEYFSETQRNKGNFPGRFSGRQFSNSRSEMNVSTLELGDSALYLCASSGQYTGELFFGEGSRLTVL.